The rows below give T cell receptor beta chains drawn from one sample of a study of blood T cell repertoires in COVID-19. Here immunoSEQ multiplex PCR was the method, and the copy in TCRdb shows in-frame clones only, minus some. The sample holds about 74,000 clones; 75% are singletons and the top ten take 20% to 25%. Source material: peripheral blood. Receptors originate from a man between 65 and 85 years old with acute or convalescent COVID-19. CDR3s leave out the opening cysteine and the closing phenylalanine or tryptophan. Fields, in order: CDR3 length, V gene, CDR3 protein.

len: 12; v_gene: TRBV5-1; CDR3aa: ASREGRGSYEQY
len: 11; v_gene: TRBV3-1/TRBV3-2; CDR3aa: ASSGDGVNEQF
len: 11; v_gene: TRBV7-9; CDR3aa: ASILSPNEKLF
len: 12; v_gene: TRBV19; CDR3aa: ASSPAGMNTEAF
len: 12; v_gene: TRBV29-1; CDR3aa: SAEGGSSTGEQY
len: 12; v_gene: TRBV5-6; CDR3aa: ASSLGRVMNEQY
len: 13; v_gene: TRBV19; CDR3aa: ASSMGTVGNQPQH
len: 14; v_gene: TRBV5-1; CDR3aa: ASSLEEGTGVSPLH
len: 16; v_gene: TRBV19; CDR3aa: ASRRARGTGNLNTEAF
len: 12; v_gene: TRBV6-6; CDR3aa: ASSTFRQGNTIY
len: 14; v_gene: TRBV9; CDR3aa: ASSVGTGGTNYGYT
len: 11; v_gene: TRBV27; CDR3aa: ASSFNRVTEAF
len: 14; v_gene: TRBV4-3; CDR3aa: ASSQDSGTGIYGYT
len: 13; v_gene: TRBV2; CDR3aa: ASSWQGSGSYEQY
len: 12; v_gene: TRBV19; CDR3aa: ASSGQTGKTEAF
len: 15; v_gene: TRBV5-4; CDR3aa: ASSLLPPGQGLHEQY
len: 12; v_gene: TRBV9; CDR3aa: ASSVNSPSYEQY
len: 13; v_gene: TRBV27; CDR3aa: ASTSRTVTYNEQF
len: 13; v_gene: TRBV27; CDR3aa: ASSRRQGGTGELF
len: 14; v_gene: TRBV5-1; CDR3aa: ASSEAIREGGNEQF
len: 11; v_gene: TRBV15; CDR3aa: ATTLAGGPVQY
len: 17; v_gene: TRBV7-8; CDR3aa: ASSPFRTSGRTPGYEQY
len: 13; v_gene: TRBV24-1; CDR3aa: ATTVTGNSNQPQH
len: 12; v_gene: TRBV6-5; CDR3aa: ASSYSQINQPQH
len: 9; v_gene: TRBV20-1; CDR3aa: SAREQAGYT
len: 13; v_gene: TRBV27; CDR3aa: ASSLILAGADTQY
len: 11; v_gene: TRBV29-1; CDR3aa: SVERLGGYEQY
len: 12; v_gene: TRBV6-2/TRBV6-3; CDR3aa: ASSSGTTNTEAF
len: 12; v_gene: TRBV4-1; CDR3aa: ASSQLTGNTEAF
len: 16; v_gene: TRBV10-2; CDR3aa: ASSESGSGEFISGELF
len: 12; v_gene: TRBV7-9; CDR3aa: ASSPGAGGAEAF
len: 14; v_gene: TRBV3-1/TRBV3-2; CDR3aa: ASSFRAGGPSDTQY
len: 12; v_gene: TRBV6-5; CDR3aa: ASRMTAYDSPLH
len: 13; v_gene: TRBV11-1; CDR3aa: ASSSGQGRGQPQH
len: 9; v_gene: TRBV20-1; CDR3aa: SASPAGELF
len: 13; v_gene: TRBV4-1; CDR3aa: ASSQRTSDTDTQY
len: 10; v_gene: TRBV28; CDR3aa: ASRLPQDEQY
len: 14; v_gene: TRBV7-2; CDR3aa: ASSLTGGKVRETQY
len: 13; v_gene: TRBV21-1; CDR3aa: ASSSRASGTDTQY
len: 11; v_gene: TRBV28; CDR3aa: ATNRQVDNEQF
len: 11; v_gene: TRBV10-3; CDR3aa: AIRVTGEETQY
len: 13; v_gene: TRBV5-1; CDR3aa: ASSSSGRAEETQY
len: 13; v_gene: TRBV19; CDR3aa: ASRRTGAGDYGYT
len: 13; v_gene: TRBV19; CDR3aa: ASSARQSSGNTIY
len: 12; v_gene: TRBV6-6; CDR3aa: ASSMGGGKSEAF
len: 13; v_gene: TRBV18; CDR3aa: ASSPRPGSGGELF
len: 10; v_gene: TRBV6-6; CDR3aa: ASSRLTGELF
len: 14; v_gene: TRBV5-1; CDR3aa: ASSVGLAGTTGELF
len: 13; v_gene: TRBV7-3; CDR3aa: ASSSTGDYGYGYT
len: 12; v_gene: TRBV5-1; CDR3aa: ASSSDGSGEAQH
len: 12; v_gene: TRBV27; CDR3aa: ASSRSTMNTEAF
len: 12; v_gene: TRBV24-1; CDR3aa: ATRSSEGLTEAF
len: 13; v_gene: TRBV10-3; CDR3aa: AISESSRSGNTIY